Shown below are 2 T cell receptor beta chains from a single sample sequenced in a study of T cells in Graves' hyperthyroidism and ophthalmopathy. TCR beta CDR3 regions were amplified from RNA. A first-round RT-PCR of the TCR CDR3 used the HTBI primer set. One entry per CDR3 protein results from TCRdb running MiXCR on the multiplex PCR reads. The table lists about 840,000 distinct CDR3 sequences, more than 30% of them singletons. The sample was blood. Receptors originate from a young man with Graves' hyperthyroidism.

This clonotype was recorded many times. The chain uses TRBV7-6 and TRBJ1-1; 8 bases match TRBD1. This CDR3 has 14 amino acids. V lost 5 bases and J lost 4; bases outside the gene matches: 6. Per the germline V gene, CDR1 is SGHVS and CDR2 is FNYEAQ. This CDR3 is CASSVHGQGTEAFF. The CDR3 nucleotides are TGTGCCAGCAGCGTACACGGACAGGGCACTGAAGCTTTCTTT.

This clonotype was seen only a few times. The chain is built from TRBV12-3 or TRBV12-4 and TRBJ1-6, with TRBD1 identical over 8 bases. This CDR3 has 17 residues. The ends lost 6 bases at V and 6 bases at J; junction bases unmatched: 13. In DNA form, the CDR3 reads TGTGCCAGCAGCTTCAACGTTAGACAGGGGAGTAATTCACCCCTCCACTTT. Its protein product is CASSFNVRQGSNSPLHF.